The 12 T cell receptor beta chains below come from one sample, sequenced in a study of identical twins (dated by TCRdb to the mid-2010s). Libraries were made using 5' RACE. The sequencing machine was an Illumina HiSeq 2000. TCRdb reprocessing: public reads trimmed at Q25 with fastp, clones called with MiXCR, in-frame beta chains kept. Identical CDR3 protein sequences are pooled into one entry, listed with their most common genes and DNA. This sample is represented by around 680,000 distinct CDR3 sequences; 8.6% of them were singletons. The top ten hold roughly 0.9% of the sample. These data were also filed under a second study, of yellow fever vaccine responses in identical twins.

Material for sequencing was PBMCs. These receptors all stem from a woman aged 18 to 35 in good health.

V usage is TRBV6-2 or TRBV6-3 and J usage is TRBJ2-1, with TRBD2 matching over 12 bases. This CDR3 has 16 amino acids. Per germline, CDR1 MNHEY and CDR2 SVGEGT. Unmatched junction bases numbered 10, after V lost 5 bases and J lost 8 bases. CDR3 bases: TGTGCCAGCAGTGACCTCCGGACTAGCGGGAACCATGAGCAGTTCTTC. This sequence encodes CASSDLRTSGNHEQFF.

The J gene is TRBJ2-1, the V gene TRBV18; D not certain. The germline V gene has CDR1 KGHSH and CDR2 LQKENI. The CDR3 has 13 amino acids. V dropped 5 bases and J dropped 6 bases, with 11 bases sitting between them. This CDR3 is CASSFSEINEQFF. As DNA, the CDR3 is TGTGCCAGCTCATTTTCGGAGATCAATGAGCAGTTCTTC.

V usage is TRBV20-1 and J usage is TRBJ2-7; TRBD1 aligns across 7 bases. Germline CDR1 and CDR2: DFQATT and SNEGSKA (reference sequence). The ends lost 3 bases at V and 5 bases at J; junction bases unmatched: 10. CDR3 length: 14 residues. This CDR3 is CSARARGGMDEQYF. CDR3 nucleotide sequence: TGCAGTGCTAGGGCTAGAGGGGGCATGGACGAGCAGTACTTC.

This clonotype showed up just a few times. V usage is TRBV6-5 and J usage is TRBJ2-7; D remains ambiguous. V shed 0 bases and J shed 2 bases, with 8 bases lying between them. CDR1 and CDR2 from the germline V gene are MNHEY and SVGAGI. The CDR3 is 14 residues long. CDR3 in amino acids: CASSYSDKAYEQYF. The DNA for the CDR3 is TGTGCCAGCAGTTACTCAGACAAAGCCTACGAGCAGTACTTC.

The chain's CDR3 is CSARPPERIQETQYF. The CDR3 DNA reads TGCAGTGCTAGACCCCCCGAGCGGATCCAAGAGACCCAGTACTTC. The chain has TRBV20-1 and TRBJ2-5; D may be TRBD2 (5 bases). Trimming took off 2 bases at V and 1 base at J, with 14 bases between the two ends. The CDR3 is made up of 15 amino acids. CDR1 is DFQATT, CDR2 SNEGSKA, per germline (reference sequence).

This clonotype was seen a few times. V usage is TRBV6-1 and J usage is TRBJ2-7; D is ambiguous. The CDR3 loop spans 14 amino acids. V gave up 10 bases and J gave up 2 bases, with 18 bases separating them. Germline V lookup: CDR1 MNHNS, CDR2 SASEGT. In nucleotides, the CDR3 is TGTGCCACCCCTCTCCCTGACAAGCCCTACGAGCAGTACTTC. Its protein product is CATPLPDKPYEQYF.

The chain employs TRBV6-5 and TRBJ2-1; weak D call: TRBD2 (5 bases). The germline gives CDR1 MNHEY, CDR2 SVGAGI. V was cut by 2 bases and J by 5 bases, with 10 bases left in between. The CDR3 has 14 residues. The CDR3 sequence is CASSYGLGDNEQFF. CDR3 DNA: TGTGCCAGCAGTTACGGACTCGGGGACAATGAGCAGTTCTTC.

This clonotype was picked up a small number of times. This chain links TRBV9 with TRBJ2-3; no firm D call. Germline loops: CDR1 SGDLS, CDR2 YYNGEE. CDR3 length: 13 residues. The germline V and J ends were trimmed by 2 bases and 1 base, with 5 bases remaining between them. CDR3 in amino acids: CASSVYGTDTQYF. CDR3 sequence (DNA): TGTGCCAGCAGCGTCTACGGCACAGATACGCAGTATTTT.

The CDR3 sequence: CAWSVQLAGPYEQYF. CDR3 bases: TGTGCCTGGAGTGTACAGCTAGCGGGTCCCTACGAGCAGTACTTC. This chain joins TRBV30 and TRBJ2-7, with 8 bases fitting TRBD2. V lost 0 bases to trimming and J lost 2 bases; unmatched junction nucleotides: 6. This CDR3 has 15 residues. Germline V gene data show CDR1 as GTSNPN and CDR2 as SVGIG (reference sequence). The complete variable domain, with remaining parts taken from reference TRBV30 and TRBJ2-7, reads SQTIHQWPATLVQPVGSPLSLECTVEGTSNPNLYWYRQAAGRGLQLLFYSVGIGQISSEVPQNLSASRPQDRQFILSSKKLLLSDSGFYLCAWSVQLAGPYEQYFGPGTRLTVT.

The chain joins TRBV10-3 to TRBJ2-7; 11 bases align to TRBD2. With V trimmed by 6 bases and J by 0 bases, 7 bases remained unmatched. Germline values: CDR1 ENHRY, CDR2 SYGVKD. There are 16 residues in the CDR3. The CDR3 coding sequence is TGTGCCATCAGAACTAGCGGGGGTCTCAGCTCCTACGAGCAGTACTTC. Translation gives CAIRTSGGLSSYEQYF.

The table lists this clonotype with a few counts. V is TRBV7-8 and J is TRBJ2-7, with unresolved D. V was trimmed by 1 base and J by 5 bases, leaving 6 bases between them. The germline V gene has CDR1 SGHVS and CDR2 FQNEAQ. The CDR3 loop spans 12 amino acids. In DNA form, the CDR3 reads TGTGCCAGCAGCTTAGTTCTGAACGAGCAGTACTTC. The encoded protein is CASSLVLNEQYF.

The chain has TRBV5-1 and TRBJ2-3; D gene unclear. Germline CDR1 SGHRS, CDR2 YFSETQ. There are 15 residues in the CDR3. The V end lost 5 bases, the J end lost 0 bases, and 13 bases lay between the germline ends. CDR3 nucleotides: TGCGCCAGCAGGCCCATGGGTAGTAGCACAGATACGCAGTATTTT. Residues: CASRPMGSSTDTQYF.